This passage covers 8 T cell receptor beta chains from one sample sequenced in a study of blood T cell repertoires in COVID-19 (dated by TCRdb to the early 2020s). Libraries were prepared through the immunoSEQ multiplex PCR assay. TCRdb mirrors the immuneACCESS table, restricted to in-frame sequences. Some clones are absent from its copies; in checked studies, under half trace to an unresolved V gene, and the reason for the others is unknown. The sample table records about 28,000 clones; roughly 80% of these occur just once. The ten largest clones add up to 15% to 20% of the sample. Sample: peripheral blood. All receptors come from a woman aged 55 to 70 with acute or convalescent COVID-19.

V and J are TRBV6-1 and TRBJ1-2, with D hard to call. V was cut by 1 base and J by 4 bases, with 13 bases left in between. There are 15 residues in the CDR3. Looked up from germline, CDR1 is MNHNS and CDR2 is SASEGT. CDR3 protein: CASSEGGAKPYGYTF. CDR3 nucleotide sequence: TGTGCCAGCAGTGAAGGGGGAGCCAAACCCTATGGCTACACCTTC.

This clone was observed a few times. The rearrangement links TRBV5-4 to TRBJ2-1; 9 nucleotides align to TRBD2. V dropped 0 bases and J dropped 7; count of bases not matched to a gene: 8. CDR1 is SGHNT and CDR2 is YYREEE in the germline V gene (reference sequence). The CDR3 length is 16 residues. In nucleotides, the CDR3 is TGTGCCAGCAGCTTGGCCGGGGGACTAGCTTTGAATGAGCAGTTCTTC. Amino acids: CASSLAGGLALNEQFF. Complete variable domain (other parts from reference TRBV5-4 and TRBJ2-1): ETGVTQSPTHLIKTRGQQVTLRCSSQSGHNTVSWYQQALGQGPQFIFQYYREEENGRGNFPPRFSGLQFPNYSSELNVNALELDDSALYLCASSLAGGLALNEQFFGPGTRLTVL.

The J gene is TRBJ1-2, the V gene TRBV13, with D perhaps TRBD1 (5 bases). CDR1 PRHDT and CDR2 FYEKMQ come from the germline V gene (reference sequence). The CDR3 totals 13 residues. The V end lost 3 bases, the J end lost 3 bases, and 8 bases lay between the germline ends. Here the CDR3 DNA reads TGTGCCAGCAGCTTCCAGGGTGACTATGGCTACACCTTC. Its translation is CASSFQGDYGYTF.

This chain uses TRBV6-5 with TRBJ2-7; 8 bases are shared with TRBD1. CDR3 length: 14 amino acids. J was trimmed by 0 bases and V by 7 bases; bases with no gene match: 5. Looked up from germline, CDR1 is MNHEY and CDR2 is SVGAGI. CDR3 amino acids: CASKGQGSSYEQYF. CDR3 in DNA: TGTGCCAGCAAAGGACAGGGAAGCTCCTACGAGCAGTACTTC.

Only one count was recorded for this clone. The chain recombines TRBV12-3 or TRBV12-4 with TRBJ1-2; D is possibly TRBD1 (5 bases). There are 13 residues in the CDR3. The V and J ends lost 5 bases and 4 bases respectively, with 11 bases between them. DNA of the CDR3: TGTGCCAGCAGTCTTCAGGGATTCTATGGCTACACCTTC. The encoded protein is CASSLQGFYGYTF.

The J gene is TRBJ1-2, the V gene TRBV7-2; D perhaps matches TRBD1 (6 bases). Germline CDR1 SGHTA, CDR2 FQGNSA. This CDR3 spans 15 amino acids. The V and J ends lost 5 bases and 4 bases respectively, with 17 bases between them. The CDR3 spells CASSQGSGGLYGYTF. The CDR3 DNA reads TGTGCCAGCAGCCAGGGGTCGGGGGGACTCTATGGCTACACCTTC.

The chain couples TRBV6-5 to TRBJ1-2; no clear D gene. V lost 6 bases to trimming and J lost 7 bases, with 15 bases between them. CDR1 MNHEY and CDR2 SVGAGI come from the germline V gene. The CDR3 loop spans 13 amino acids. CDR3 in amino acids: CASRDPGFFGYTF. In DNA form, the CDR3 reads TGTGCCAGCAGAGACCCGGGGTTTTTTGGCTACACCTTC.

The J gene is TRBJ2-6, the V gene TRBV7-3; D is possibly TRBD1 (5 bases). The V and J ends lost 5 bases and 0 bases respectively, with 17 bases between them. CDR3 size: 18 residues. Germline loops: CDR1 SGHTA, CDR2 FQGTGA. The CDR3 here is CASSPQGRVVSGANVLTF. The CDR3 DNA reads TGTGCCAGCAGCCCCCAGGGCAGGGTCGTCTCTGGGGCCAACGTCCTGACTTTC.